This T cell receptor (beta chain) was captured by sequencing in a study of monozygotic twins with inflammatory bowel disease. General study results and limits: Varying immunosuppressive regimens may have increased patient repertoire variability.

This CDR3 contains 14 residues. Germline CDR1 reads SGHVS; CDR2 reads FQNEAQ. Whole blood that had not undergone T cell sorting provided the isolated total RNA. Regarding this clonotype: What it recognizes is unknown.

It was 3,000 to 3,500 ng of total RNA that each TCR library used. TCRalpha and TCRbeta cDNA went through nested PCRs of approximately 17 and 9 cycles, two in total. TCRdb reprocessed the 5' RACE reads; each CDR3 protein has one entry and no DNA is given. Its listing shows over 130,000 distinct CDR3 sequences. The sample consisted of blood. This clonotype was sampled from a human donor with ulcerative colitis or Crohn's disease, or a healthy co-twin of an affected twin (not recorded which). The rearrangement uses TRBV7-8 and TRBJ1-3; the D call from TCRdb, TRBD1, cannot be confirmed without DNA. CDR3 sequence: CASRKNRDGNTIYF.